This TCR beta chain stems from a study of cytomegalovirus exposure and HLA in healthy donors. Broader study findings: Highly shared sequence variants in one cluster were likely a sequencing artifact. CMV serostatus was the sole immune exposure data available. Reported performance of the classifier showed diagnosis of cytomegalovirus status with high specificity and sensitivity. Further analysis was carried out later, and it showed several of the most significant clusters appearing linked to common viral pathogens.

The PCR was carried out with 60 Vbeta primers and 13 Jbeta primers. Produced via immunoSEQ multiplex PCR; TCRdb's table is partial and in-frame only. The sample shows around 71,000 clones, approximately 70% of them seen only once. For this clone: The antigen remains undetermined.

Material: PBMCs. The receptor was isolated from a male donor in good health and CMV-seropositive.

CDR3 sequence (DNA): TGCGCCAGCAGCCAAGGGAACAGGGGAGGAACTGAAGCTTTCTTT. Its translation is CASSQGNRGGTEAFF. The chain combines TRBV4-1 with TRBJ1-1, with 7 positions matching TRBD1. V was pared by 1 base and J by 5 bases, with 7 bases of the junction left unmatched. The CDR3 extends over 15 amino acids. Germline V CDR1 and CDR2: MGHRA, YSYEKL.